This T cell receptor (beta chain) was found in a study of blood T cell repertoires in COVID-19. The CDR3 is 14 amino acids. V lost 10 bases and J lost 2; bases outside the gene matches: 6. Germline CDR1 reads MNHEY; CDR2 reads SVGAGI. Authors' data handling: Nucleated cell number was recorded as an estimate derived from reference gene primer amplification. Only in-frame clones appear in the TCRdb table, and some are missing; sequencing was by immunoSEQ multiplex PCR. The V and J calls and clone size come from that table; D and trimming were worked out from the DNA. The sample records about 190,000 clones, around 90% being singletons.

The chain links TRBV6-5 to TRBJ2-3, with 10 bases fitting TRBD2. What was sequenced was peripheral blood. The sequence came from a man in his forties or fifties with acute or convalescent COVID-19. The CDR3, as DNA: TGTGCCACCAGGACTAGCGGACCCACAGATACGCAGTATTTT. Amino acid sequence: CATRTSGPTDTQYF.